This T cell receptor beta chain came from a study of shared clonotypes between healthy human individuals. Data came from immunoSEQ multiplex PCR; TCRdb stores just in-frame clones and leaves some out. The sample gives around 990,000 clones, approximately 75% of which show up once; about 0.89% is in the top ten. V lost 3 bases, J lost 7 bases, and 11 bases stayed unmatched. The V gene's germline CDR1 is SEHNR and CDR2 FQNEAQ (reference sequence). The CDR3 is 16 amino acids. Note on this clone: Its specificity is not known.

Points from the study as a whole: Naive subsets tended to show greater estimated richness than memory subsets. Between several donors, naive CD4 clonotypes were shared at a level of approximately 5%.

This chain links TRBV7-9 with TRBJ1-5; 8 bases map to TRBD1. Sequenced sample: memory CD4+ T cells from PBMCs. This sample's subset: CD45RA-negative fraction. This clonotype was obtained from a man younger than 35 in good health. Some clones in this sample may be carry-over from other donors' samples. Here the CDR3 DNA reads TGTGCCAGCAGCTTTATTACAGGGGGGTCTCAACAGCCCCAGCATTTT. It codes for CASSFITGGSQQPQHF. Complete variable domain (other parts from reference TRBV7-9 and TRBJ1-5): DTGVSQNPRHKITKRGQNVTFRCDPISEHNRLYWYRQTLGQGPEFLTYFQNEAQLEKSRLLSDRFSAERPKGSFSTLEIQRTEQGDSAMYLCASSFITGGSQQPQHFGDGTRLSIL.